This T cell receptor (beta chain) appears in the sequencing data of a study of T cell responses to AZD1222 COVID-19 vaccine. Clones were read by immunoSEQ multiplex PCR, and TCRdb kept only the in-frame ones, dropping some. Seen here are under 150,000 clones, more than 85% observed once, and the top ten hold around 5.1%. Germline V gene sequence: CDR1 SGHVS, CDR2 FNYEAQ. This CDR3 contains 14 residues. Trimming cost V 3 bases and J 2 bases, with 5 bases left between them. This receptor was taken from an adult in good health. The sequencing here drew on peripheral blood, taken on day 0 of AZD1222 vaccination. The chain uses TRBV7-6 and TRBJ2-6; no clear D gene. The chain's CDR3 is CASSFGPGANVLTF. The CDR3 region has the DNA TGTGCCAGCAGCTTCGGGCCTGGGGCCAACGTCCTGACTTTC.